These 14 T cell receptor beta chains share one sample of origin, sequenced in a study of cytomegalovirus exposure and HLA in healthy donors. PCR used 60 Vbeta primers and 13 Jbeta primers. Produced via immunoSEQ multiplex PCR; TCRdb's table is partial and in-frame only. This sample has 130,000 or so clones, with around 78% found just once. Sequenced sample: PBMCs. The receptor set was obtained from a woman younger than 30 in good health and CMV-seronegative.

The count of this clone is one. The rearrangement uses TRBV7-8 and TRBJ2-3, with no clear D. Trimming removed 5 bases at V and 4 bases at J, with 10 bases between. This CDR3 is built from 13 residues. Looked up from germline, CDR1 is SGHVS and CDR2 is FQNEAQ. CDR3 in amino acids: CASSPYKADTQYF. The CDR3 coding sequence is TGTGCCAGCAGCCCTTACAAAGCAGATACGCAGTATTTT. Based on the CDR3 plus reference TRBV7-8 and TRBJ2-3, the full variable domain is GAGVSQSPRYKVAKRGQDVALRCDPISGHVSLFWYQQALGQGPEFLTYFQNEAQLDKSGLPSDRFFAERPEGSVSTLKIQRTQQEDSAVYLCASSPYKADTQYFGPGTRLTVL.

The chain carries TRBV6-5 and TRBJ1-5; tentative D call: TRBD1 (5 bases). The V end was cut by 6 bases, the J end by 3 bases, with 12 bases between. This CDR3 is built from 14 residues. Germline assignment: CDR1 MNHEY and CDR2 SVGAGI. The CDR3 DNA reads TGTGCCAGCAGCTCCGACAGAAACAATCAGCCCCAGCATTTT. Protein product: CASSSDRNNQPQHF.

Here the CDR3 DNA reads TGTGCCAGCAGCCCGTCGACAGGCTACGAGCAGTACTTC. As protein: CASSPSTGYEQYF. This chain uses TRBV7-8 with TRBJ2-7; possible D gene TRBD1, 6 bases. The V gene's germline CDR1 is SGHVS and CDR2 FQNEAQ. Trimming took off 5 bases at V and 3 bases at J, with 11 bases between the two ends. The CDR3 sequence is 13 residues long.

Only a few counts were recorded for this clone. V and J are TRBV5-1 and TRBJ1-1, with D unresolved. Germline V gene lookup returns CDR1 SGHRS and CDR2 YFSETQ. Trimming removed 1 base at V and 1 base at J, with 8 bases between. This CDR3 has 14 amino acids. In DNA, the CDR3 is TGCGCCAGCAGCTTGTCAGCGGAGAACACTGAAGCTTTCTTT. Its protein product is CASSLSAENTEAFF. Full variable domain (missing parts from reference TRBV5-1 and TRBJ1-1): KAGVTQTPRYLIKTRGQQVTLSCSPISGHRSVSWYQQTPGQGLQFLFEYFSETQRNKGNFPGRFSGRQFSNSRSEMNVSTLELGDSALYLCASSLSAENTEAFFGQGTRLTVV.

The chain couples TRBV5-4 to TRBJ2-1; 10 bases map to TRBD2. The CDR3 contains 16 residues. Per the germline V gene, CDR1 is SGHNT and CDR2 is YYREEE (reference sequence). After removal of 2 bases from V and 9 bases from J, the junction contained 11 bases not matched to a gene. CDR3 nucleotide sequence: TGTGCCAGCAGCTTCCCTCGTCTAGCGGGAGTTCCTGAGCAGTTCTTC. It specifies CASSFPRLAGVPEQFF.

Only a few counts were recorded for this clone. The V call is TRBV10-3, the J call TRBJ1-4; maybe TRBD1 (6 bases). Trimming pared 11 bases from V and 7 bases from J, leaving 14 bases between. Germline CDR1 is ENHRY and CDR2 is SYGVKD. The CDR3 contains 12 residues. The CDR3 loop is CAATGTPEKLFF. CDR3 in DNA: TGTGCCGCCACCGGGACACCTGAAAAACTGTTTTTT.

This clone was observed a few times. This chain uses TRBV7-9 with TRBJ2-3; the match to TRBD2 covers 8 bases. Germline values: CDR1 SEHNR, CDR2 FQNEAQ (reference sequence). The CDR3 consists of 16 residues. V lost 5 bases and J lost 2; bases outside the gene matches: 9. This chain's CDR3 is CASSPPGTRITDTQYF. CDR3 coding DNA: TGTGCCAGCAGCCCACCCGGGACTAGAATCACAGATACGCAGTATTTT.

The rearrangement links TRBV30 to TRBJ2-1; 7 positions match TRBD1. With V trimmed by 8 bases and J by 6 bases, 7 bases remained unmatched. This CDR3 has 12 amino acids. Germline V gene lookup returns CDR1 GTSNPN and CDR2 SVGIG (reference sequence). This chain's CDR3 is CAVTGYGNEQFF. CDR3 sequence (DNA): TGTGCCGTGACAGGGTACGGCAATGAGCAGTTCTTC. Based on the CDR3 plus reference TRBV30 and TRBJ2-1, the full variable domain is SQTIHQWPATLVQPVGSPLSLECTVEGTSNPNLYWYRQAAGRGLQLLFYSVGIGQISSEVPQNLSASRPQDRQFILSSKKLLLSDSGFYLCAVTGYGNEQFFGPGTRLTVL.

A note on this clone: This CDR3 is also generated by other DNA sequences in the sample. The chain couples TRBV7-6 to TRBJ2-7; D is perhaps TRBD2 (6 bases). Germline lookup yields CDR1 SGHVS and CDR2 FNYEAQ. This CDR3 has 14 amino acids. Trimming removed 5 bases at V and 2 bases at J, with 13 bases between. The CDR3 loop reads CASSKREAAYEQYF. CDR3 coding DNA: TGTGCCAGCAGCAAAAGGGAGGCGGCCTACGAGCAGTACTTC.

The CDR3 coding sequence is TGCAGCGTTGAGTATGCGGGAGGGGACTATACGCAGTATTTT. Translated, it gives CSVEYAGGDYTQYF. This chain uses TRBV29-1 with TRBJ2-3; 9 bases align to TRBD2. After removal of 3 bases from V and 7 bases from J, the junction contained 8 bases not matched to a gene. This CDR3 is built from 14 residues. Germline values: CDR1 SQVTM, CDR2 ANQGSEA.

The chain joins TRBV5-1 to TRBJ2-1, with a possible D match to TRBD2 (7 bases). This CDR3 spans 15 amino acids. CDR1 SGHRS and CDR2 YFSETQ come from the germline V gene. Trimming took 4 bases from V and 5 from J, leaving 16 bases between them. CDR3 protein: CASSPSGGGNNEQFF. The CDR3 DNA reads TGCGCCAGCAGCCCTAGCGGAGGGGGGAACAATGAGCAGTTCTTC.

Here the CDR3 reads CAISESKRTPGGEQYF. Written as DNA, the CDR3 is TGTGCCATCAGTGAGTCGAAAAGGACACCGGGGGGAGAGCAGTACTTC. The gene calls are TRBV10-3 and TRBJ2-7; 7 nucleotides line up with TRBD2. V lost 0 bases to trimming and J lost 7 bases; unmatched junction nucleotides: 12. Germline V gene sequence: CDR1 ENHRY, CDR2 SYGVKD. CDR3 size: 16 residues.

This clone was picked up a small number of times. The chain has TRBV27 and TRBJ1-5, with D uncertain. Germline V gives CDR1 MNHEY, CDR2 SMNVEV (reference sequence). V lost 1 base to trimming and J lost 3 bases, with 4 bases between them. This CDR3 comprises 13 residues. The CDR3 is CASSLYHNQPQHF. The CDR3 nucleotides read TGTGCCAGCAGTTTATATCACAATCAGCCCCAGCATTTT.

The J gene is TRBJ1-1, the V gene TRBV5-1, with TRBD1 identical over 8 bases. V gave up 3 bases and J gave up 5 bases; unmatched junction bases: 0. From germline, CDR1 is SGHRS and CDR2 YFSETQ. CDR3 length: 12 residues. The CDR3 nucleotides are TGCGCCAGCAGCTACAGGGGGACTGAAGCTTTCTTT. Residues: CASSYRGTEAFF.